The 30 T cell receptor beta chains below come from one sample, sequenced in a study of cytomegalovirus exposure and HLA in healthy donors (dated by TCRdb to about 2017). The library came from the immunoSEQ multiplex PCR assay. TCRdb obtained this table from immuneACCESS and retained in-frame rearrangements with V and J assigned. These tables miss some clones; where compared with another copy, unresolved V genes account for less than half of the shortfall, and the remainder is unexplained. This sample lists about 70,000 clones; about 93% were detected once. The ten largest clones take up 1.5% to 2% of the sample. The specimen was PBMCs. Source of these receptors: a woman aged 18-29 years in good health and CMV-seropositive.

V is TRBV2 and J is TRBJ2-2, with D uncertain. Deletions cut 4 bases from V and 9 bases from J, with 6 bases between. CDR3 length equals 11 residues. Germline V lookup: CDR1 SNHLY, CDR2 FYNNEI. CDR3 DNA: TGTGCCAGCAGTGCTGAGTGGGAGCTGTTTTTT. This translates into CASSAEWELFF.

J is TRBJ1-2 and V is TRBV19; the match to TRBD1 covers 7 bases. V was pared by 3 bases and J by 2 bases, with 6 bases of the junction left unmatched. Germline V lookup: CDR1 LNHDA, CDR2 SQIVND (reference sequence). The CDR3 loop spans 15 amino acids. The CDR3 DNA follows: TGTGCCAGTAGTATTGGGATGGGACAGAACTATGGCTACACCTTC. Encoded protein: CASSIGMGQNYGYTF.

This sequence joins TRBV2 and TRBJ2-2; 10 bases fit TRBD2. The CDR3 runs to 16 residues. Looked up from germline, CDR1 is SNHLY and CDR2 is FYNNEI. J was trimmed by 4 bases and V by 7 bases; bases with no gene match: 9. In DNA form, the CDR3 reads TGTGCCAGCAATCGGGTGACTAGCGGGTCCACCGGGGAGCTGTTTTTT. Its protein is CASNRVTSGSTGELFF.

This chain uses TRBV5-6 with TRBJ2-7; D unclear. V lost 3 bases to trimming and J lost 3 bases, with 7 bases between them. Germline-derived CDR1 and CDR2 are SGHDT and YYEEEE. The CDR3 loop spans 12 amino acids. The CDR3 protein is CASSSLHYEQYF. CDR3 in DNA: TGTGCCAGCAGCTCCTTACACTACGAGCAGTACTTC. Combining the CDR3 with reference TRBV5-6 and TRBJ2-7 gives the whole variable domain DAGVTQSPTHLIKTRGQQVTLRCSPKSGHDTVSWYQQALGQGPQFIFQYYEEEERQRGNFPDRFSGHQFPNYSSELNVNALLLGDSALYLCASSSLHYEQYFGPGTRLTVT.

The CDR3 protein is CASSLGGGTDLEKLFF. The CDR3 DNA is TGCGCCAGCAGCTTGGGCGGCGGGACAGACCTTGAAAAACTGTTTTTT. The chain is built from TRBV5-1 and TRBJ1-4, with 7 bases matching TRBD1. Looked up from germline, CDR1 is SGHRS and CDR2 is YFSETQ. The V segment lost 0 bases and the J segment 7 bases; nucleotides outside the gene matches: 9. This CDR3 has 16 amino acids.

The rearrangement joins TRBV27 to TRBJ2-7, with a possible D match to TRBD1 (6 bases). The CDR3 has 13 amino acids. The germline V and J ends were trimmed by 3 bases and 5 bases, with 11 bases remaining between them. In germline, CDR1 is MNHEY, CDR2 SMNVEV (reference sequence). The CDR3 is CASSFRGSDEQYF. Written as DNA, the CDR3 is TGTGCCAGCAGTTTTAGGGGGTCTGACGAGCAGTACTTC.

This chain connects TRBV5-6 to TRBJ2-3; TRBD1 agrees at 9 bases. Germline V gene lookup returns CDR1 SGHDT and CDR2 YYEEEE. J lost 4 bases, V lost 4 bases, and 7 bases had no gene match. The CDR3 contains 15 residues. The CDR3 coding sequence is TGTGCCAGCAGCCTTACAGGACAGGGGTCAGATACGCAGTATTTT. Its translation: CASSLTGQGSDTQYF.

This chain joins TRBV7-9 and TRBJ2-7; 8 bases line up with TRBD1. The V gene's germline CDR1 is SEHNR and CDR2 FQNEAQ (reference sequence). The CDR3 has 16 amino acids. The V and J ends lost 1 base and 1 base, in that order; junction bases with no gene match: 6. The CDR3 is CASSLGGQGASYEQYF. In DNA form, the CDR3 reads TGTGCCAGCAGCTTAGGTGGCCAGGGGGCGTCCTACGAGCAGTACTTC. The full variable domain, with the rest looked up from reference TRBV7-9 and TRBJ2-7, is DTGVSQNPRHKITKRGQNVTFRCDPISEHNRLYWYRQTLGQGPEFLTYFQNEAQLEKSRLLSDRFSAERPKGSFSTLEIQRTEQGDSAMYLCASSLGGQGASYEQYFGPGTRLTVT.

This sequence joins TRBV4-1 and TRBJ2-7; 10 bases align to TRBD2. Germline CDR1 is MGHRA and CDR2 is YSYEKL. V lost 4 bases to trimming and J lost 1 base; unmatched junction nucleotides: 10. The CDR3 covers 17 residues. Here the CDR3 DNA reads TGCGCCAGCAGCCCGGGGCCCGGGACTAGCGTTTCCTACGAGCAGTACTTC. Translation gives CASSPGPGTSVSYEQYF.

The CDR3 sequence: CASSYDLGVTEAFF. The CDR3 nucleotides are TGTGCCAGCAGTTACGACTTAGGGGTCACTGAAGCTTTCTTT. The V gene is TRBV6-6, the J gene TRBJ1-1; maybe TRBD1 (5 bases). The germline V gene has CDR1 MNHNY and CDR2 SVGAGI (reference sequence). The CDR3 has 14 residues. V was cut by 2 bases and J by 4 bases, with 11 bases left in between.

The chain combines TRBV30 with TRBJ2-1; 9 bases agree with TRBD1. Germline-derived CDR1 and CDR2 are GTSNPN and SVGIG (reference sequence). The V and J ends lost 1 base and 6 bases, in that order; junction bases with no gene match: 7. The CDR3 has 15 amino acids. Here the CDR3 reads CAWSAPGDRANEQFF. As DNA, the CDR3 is TGTGCCTGGAGTGCGCCGGGGGACAGGGCCAATGAGCAGTTCTTC.

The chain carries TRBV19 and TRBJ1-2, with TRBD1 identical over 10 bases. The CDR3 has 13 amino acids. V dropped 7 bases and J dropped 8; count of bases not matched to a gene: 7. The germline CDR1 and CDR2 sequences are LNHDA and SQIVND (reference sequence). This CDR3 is CASTNRDRGGYTF. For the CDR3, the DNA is TGTGCCAGTACCAACCGGGACAGGGGAGGCTACACCTTC.

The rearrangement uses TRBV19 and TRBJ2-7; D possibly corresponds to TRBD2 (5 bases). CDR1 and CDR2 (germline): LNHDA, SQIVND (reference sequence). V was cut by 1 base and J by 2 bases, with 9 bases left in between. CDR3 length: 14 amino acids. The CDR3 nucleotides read TGTGCCAGTAGTATAGTCCCCGGGACCTACGAGCAGTACTTC. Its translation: CASSIVPGTYEQYF.

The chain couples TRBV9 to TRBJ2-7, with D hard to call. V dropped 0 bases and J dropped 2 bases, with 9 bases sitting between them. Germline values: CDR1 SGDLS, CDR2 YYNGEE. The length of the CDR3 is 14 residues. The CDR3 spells CASSVGEAAYEQYF. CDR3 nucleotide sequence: TGTGCCAGCAGCGTAGGTGAGGCAGCCTACGAGCAGTACTTC.

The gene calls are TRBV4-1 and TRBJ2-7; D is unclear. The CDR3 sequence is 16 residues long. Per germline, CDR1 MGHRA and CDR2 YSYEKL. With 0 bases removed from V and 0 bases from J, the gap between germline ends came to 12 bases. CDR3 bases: TGCGCCAGCAGCCAAGAAGTTGCAGTCTCCTCCTACGAGCAGTACTTC. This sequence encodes CASSQEVAVSSYEQYF.

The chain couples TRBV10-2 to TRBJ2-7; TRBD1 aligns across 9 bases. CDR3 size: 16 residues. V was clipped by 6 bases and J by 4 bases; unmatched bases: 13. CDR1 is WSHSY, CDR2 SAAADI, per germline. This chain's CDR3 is CASSGTWGQGLYEQYF. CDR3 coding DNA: TGCGCCAGCAGCGGAACCTGGGGACAGGGATTGTACGAGCAGTACTTC.

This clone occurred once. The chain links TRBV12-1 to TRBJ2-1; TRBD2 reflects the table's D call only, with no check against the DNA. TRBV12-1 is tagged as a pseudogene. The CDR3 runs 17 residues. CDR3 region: CASSPEGSSGRAEEQFF. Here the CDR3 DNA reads TGTGCCAGCAGCCCCGAGGGTTCTAGCGGGAGGGCCGAGGAGCAGTTCTTC.

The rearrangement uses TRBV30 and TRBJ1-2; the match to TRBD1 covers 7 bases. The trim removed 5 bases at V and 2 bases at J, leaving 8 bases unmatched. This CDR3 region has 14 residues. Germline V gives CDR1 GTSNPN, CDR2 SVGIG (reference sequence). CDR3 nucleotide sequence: TGTGCCTGGTCTTCTAAGACAGGGAACTATGGCTACACCTTC. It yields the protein CAWSSKTGNYGYTF. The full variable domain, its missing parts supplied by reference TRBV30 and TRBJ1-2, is SQTIHQWPATLVQPVGSPLSLECTVEGTSNPNLYWYRQAAGRGLQLLFYSVGIGQISSEVPQNLSASRPQDRQFILSSKKLLLSDSGFYLCAWSSKTGNYGYTFGSGTRLTVV.

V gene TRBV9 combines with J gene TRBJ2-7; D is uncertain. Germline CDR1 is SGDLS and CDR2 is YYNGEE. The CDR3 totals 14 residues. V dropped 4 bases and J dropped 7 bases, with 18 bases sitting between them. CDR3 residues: CASSPGDLRREQYF. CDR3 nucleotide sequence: TGTGCCAGCAGCCCCGGAGACCTTCGCCGGGAGCAGTACTTC.

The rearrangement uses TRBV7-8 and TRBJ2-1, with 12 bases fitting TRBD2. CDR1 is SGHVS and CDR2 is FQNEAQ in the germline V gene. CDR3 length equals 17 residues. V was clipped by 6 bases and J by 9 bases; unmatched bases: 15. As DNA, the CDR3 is TGTGCCAGCAGTAGCACTAGCGGGGGGCAACCCGCCGGTGAGCAGTTCTTC. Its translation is CASSSTSGGQPAGEQFF.

CDR3 DNA sequence: TGTGCCAGCAGTTACTCGACGGGTAGCCCCTACGAGCAGTACTTC. Translated: CASSYSTGSPYEQYF. V and J are TRBV6-5 and TRBJ2-7, with D uncertain. With 0 bases removed from V and 2 bases from J, the gap between germline ends came to 11 bases. The CDR3 is 15 residues long. The germline gives CDR1 MNHEY, CDR2 SVGAGI.

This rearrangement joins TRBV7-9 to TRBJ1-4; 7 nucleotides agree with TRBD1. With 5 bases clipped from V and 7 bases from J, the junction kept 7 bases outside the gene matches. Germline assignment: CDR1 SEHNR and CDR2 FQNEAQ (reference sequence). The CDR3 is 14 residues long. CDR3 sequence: CASSTFRDSEKLFF. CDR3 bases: TGTGCCAGCAGCACCTTTCGGGACAGTGAAAAACTGTTTTTT.

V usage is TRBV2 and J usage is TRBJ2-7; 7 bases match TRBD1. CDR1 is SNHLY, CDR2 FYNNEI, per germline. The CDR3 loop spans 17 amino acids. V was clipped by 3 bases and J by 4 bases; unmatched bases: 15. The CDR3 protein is CASSERVWTGDDYEQYF. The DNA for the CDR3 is TGTGCCAGCAGTGAGAGAGTTTGGACAGGAGACGATTACGAGCAGTACTTC.

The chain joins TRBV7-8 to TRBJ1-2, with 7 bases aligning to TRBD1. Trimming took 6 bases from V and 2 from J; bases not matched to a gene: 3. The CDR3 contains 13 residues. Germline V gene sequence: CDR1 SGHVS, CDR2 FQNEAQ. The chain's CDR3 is CASSPQGNYGYTF. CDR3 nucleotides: TGTGCCAGCAGTCCACAGGGGAACTATGGCTACACCTTC. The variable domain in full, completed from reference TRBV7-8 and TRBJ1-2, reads GAGVSQSPRYKVAKRGQDVALRCDPISGHVSLFWYQQALGQGPEFLTYFQNEAQLDKSGLPSDRFFAERPEGSVSTLKIQRTQQEDSAVYLCASSPQGNYGYTFGSGTRLTVV.

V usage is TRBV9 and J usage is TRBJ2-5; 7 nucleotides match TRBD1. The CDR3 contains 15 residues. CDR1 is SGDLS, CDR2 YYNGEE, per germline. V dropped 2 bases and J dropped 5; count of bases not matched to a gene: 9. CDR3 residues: CASSVTGTDWETQYF. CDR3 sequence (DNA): TGTGCCAGCAGCGTGACCGGGACAGACTGGGAGACCCAGTACTTC.

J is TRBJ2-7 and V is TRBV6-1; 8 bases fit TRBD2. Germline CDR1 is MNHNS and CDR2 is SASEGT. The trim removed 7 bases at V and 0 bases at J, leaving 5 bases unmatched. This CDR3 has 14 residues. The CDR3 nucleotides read TGTGCCAGCACGCCAAGCGGGAGCTCCTACGAGCAGTACTTC. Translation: CASTPSGSSYEQYF.

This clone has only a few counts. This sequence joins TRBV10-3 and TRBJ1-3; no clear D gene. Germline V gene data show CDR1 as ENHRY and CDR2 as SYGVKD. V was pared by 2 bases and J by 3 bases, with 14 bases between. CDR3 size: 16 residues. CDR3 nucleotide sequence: TGTGCCATCAGTGAGCTACGGACTCCTCATGGAAACACCATATATTTT. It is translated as CAISELRTPHGNTIYF.

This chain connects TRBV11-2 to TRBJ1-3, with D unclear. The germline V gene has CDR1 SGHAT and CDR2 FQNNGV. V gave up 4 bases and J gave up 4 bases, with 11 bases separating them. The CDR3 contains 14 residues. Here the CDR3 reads CASSSRQAGNTIYF. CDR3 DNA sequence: TGTGCCAGCAGCTCCAGACAAGCCGGAAACACCATATATTTT.

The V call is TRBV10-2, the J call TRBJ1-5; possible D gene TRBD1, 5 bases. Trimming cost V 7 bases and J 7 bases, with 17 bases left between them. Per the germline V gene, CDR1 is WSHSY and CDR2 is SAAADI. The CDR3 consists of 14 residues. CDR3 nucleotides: TGCGCCAGCACCCTGGGACTTAGAGGGCAGCCCCAGCATTTT. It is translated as CASTLGLRGQPQHF.

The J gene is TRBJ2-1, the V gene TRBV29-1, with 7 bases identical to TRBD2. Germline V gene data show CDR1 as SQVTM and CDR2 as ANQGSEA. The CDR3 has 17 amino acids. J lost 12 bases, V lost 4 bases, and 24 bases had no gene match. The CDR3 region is CSVGNSGPNVGGVGQFF. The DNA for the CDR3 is TGCAGCGTTGGAAACTCCGGCCCCAACGTTGGGGGGGTCGGGCAGTTCTTC.